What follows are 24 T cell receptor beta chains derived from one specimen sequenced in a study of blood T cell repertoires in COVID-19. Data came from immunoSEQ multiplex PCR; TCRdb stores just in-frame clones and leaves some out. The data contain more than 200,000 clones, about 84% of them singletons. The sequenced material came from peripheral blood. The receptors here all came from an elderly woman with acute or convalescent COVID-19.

The CDR3: CASRTKWRGVDTGELFF. CDR3 nucleotide sequence: TGTGCCAGTAGGACCAAGTGGAGGGGTGTCGACACCGGGGAGCTGTTTTTT. V usage is TRBV19 and J usage is TRBJ2-2, with D possibly TRBD2 on 6 matching bases. The CDR3 spans 17 residues. Germline V CDR1 and CDR2: LNHDA, SQIVND (reference sequence). The V end lost 6 bases, the J end lost 3 bases, and 20 bases lay between the germline ends.

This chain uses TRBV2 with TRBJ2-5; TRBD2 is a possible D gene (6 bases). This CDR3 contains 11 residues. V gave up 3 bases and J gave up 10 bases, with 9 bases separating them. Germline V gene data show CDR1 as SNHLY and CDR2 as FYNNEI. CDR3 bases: TGTGCCAGCAGTGACGGCGGGGACCAGTACTTC. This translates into CASSDGGDQYF.

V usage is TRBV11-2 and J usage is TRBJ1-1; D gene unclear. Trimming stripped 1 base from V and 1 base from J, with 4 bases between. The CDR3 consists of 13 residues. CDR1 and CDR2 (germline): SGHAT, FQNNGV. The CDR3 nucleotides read TGTGCCAGCAGCTTAGCTAGGAACACTGAAGCTTTCTTT. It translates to CASSLARNTEAFF. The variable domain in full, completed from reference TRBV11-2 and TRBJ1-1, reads EAGVAQSPRYKIIEKRQSVAFWCNPISGHATLYWYQQILGQGPKLLIQFQNNGVVDDSQLPKDRFSAERLKGVDSTLKIQPAKLEDSAVYLCASSLARNTEAFFGQGTRLTVV.

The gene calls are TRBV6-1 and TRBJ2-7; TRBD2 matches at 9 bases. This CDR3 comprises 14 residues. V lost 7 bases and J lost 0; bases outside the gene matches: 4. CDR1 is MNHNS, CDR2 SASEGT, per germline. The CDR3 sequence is CASTLAGSSYEQYF. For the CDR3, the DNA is TGTGCCAGCACTCTAGCGGGATCCTCCTACGAGCAGTACTTC.

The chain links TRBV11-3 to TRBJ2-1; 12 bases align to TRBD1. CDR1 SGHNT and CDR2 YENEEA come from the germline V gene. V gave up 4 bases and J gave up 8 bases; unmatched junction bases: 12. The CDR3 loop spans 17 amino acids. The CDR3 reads CASSSRKTGTGGDEQFF. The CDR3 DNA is TGTGCCAGCAGCTCGAGAAAAACCGGGACAGGGGGCGATGAGCAGTTCTTC.

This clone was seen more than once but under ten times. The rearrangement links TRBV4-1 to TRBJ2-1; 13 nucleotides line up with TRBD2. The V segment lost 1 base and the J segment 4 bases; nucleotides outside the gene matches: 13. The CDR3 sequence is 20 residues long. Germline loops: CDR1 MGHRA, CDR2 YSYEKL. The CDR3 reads CASSQGLLAGGPRGYNEQFF. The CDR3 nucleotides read TGCGCCAGCAGCCAAGGTTTACTAGCGGGAGGGCCCAGGGGGTACAATGAGCAGTTCTTC.

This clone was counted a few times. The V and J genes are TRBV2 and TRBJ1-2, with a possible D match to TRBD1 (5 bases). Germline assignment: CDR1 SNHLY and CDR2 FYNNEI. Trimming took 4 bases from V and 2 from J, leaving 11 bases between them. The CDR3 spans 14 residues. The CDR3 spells CASSGVGLNYGYTF. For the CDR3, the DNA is TGTGCCAGCAGTGGAGTGGGGCTAAACTATGGCTACACCTTC. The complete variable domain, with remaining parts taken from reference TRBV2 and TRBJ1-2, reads EPEVTQTPSHQVTQMGQEVILRCVPISNHLYFYWYRQILGQKVEFLVSFYNNEISEKSEIFDDQFSVERPDGSNFTLKIRSTKLEDSAMYFCASSGVGLNYGYTFGSGTRLTVV.

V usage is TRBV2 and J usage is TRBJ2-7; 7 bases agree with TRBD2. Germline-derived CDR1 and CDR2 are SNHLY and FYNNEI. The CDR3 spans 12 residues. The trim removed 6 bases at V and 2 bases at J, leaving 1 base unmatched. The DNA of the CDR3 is TGTGCCAGCAGAGGACTAGCCTACGAGCAGTACTTC. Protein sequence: CASRGLAYEQYF. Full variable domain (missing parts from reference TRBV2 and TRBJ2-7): EPEVTQTPSHQVTQMGQEVILRCVPISNHLYFYWYRQILGQKVEFLVSFYNNEISEKSEIFDDQFSVERPDGSNFTLKIRSTKLEDSAMYFCASRGLAYEQYFGPGTRLTVT.

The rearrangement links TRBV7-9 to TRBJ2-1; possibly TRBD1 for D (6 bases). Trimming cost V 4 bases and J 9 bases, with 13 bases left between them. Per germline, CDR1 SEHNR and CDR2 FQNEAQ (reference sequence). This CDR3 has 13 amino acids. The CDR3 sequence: CASSSSGAIEQFF. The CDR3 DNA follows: TGTGCCAGCAGCTCCTCAGGGGCGATTGAGCAGTTCTTC.

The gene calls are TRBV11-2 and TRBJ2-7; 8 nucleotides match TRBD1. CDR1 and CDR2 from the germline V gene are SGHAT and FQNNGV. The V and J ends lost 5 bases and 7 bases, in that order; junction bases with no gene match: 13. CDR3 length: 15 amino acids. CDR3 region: CASSPGGQDLEEQYF. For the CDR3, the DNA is TGTGCCAGCAGCCCAGGGGGACAGGACCTAGAGGAGCAGTACTTC. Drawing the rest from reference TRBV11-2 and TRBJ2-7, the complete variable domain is EAGVAQSPRYKIIEKRQSVAFWCNPISGHATLYWYQQILGQGPKLLIQFQNNGVVDDSQLPKDRFSAERLKGVDSTLKIQPAKLEDSAVYLCASSPGGQDLEEQYFGPGTRLTVT.

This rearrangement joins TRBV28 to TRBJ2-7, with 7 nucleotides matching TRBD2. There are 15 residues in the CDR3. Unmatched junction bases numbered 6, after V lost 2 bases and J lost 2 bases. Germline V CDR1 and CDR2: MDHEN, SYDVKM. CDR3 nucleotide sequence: TGTGCCAGCAGTTTAAGGCCTAGCGGAACCTACGAGCAGTACTTC. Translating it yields CASSLRPSGTYEQYF.

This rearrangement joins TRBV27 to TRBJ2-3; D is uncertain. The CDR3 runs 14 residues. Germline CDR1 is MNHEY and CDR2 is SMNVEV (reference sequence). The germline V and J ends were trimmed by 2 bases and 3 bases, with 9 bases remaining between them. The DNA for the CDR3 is TGTGCCAGCAGTTTACGGGTAGCAACAGATACGCAGTATTTT. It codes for CASSLRVATDTQYF.

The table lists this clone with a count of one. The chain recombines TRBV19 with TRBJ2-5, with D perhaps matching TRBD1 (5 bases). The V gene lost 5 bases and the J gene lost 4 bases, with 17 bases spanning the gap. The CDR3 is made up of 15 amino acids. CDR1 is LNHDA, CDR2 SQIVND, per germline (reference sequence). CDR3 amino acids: CASSLYQGSGETQYF. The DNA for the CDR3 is TGTGCCAGTAGTCTTTACCAGGGATCGGGAGAGACCCAGTACTTC.

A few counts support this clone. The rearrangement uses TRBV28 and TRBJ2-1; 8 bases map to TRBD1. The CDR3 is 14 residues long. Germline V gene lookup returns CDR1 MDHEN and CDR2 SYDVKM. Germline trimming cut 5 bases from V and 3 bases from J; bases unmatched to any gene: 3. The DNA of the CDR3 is TGTGCCAGCAGTAGGGGACAGGTCTACAATGAGCAGTTCTTC. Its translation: CASSRGQVYNEQFF.

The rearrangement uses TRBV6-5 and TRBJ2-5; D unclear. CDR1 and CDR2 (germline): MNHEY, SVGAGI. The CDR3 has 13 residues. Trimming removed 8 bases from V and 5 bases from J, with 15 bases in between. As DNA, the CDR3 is TGTGCCAGCTCCAAGCCTCTTTTGGAGACCCAGTACTTC. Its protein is CASSKPLLETQYF.

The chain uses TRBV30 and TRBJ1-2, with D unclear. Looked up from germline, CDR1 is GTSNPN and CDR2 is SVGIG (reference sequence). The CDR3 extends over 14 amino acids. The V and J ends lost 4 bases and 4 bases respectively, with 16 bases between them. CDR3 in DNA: TGTGCCTGGAAGGTGAGGGATGGAGGCTATGGCTACACCTTC. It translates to CAWKVRDGGYGYTF.

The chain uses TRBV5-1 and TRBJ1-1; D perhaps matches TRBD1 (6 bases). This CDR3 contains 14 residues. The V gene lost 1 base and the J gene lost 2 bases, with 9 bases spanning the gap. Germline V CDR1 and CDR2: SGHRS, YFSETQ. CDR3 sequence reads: CASSLTGTNTEAFF. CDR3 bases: TGCGCCAGCAGCTTGACAGGGACCAACACTGAAGCTTTCTTT.

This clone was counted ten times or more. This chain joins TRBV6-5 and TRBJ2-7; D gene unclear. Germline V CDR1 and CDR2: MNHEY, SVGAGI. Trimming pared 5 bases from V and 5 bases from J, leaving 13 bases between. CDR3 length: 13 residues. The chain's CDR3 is CASSPVGPDEQYF. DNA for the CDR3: TGTGCCAGCAGTCCCGTTGGTCCGGACGAGCAGTACTTC.

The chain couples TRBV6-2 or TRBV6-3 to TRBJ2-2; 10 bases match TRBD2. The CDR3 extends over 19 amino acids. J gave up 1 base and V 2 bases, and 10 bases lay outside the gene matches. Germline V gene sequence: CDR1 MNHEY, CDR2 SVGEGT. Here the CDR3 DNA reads TGTGCCAGCAGTTACCCCCTCTCTACTAGCGGGGTGAACACCGGGGAGCTGTTTTTT. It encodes CASSYPLSTSGVNTGELFF.

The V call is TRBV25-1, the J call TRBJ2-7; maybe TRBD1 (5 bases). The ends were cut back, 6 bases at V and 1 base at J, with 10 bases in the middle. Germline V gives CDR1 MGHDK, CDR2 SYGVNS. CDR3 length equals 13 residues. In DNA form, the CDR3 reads TGTGCCAGCAGCGCGGACACTTCCTACGAGCAGTACTTC. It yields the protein CASSADTSYEQYF.

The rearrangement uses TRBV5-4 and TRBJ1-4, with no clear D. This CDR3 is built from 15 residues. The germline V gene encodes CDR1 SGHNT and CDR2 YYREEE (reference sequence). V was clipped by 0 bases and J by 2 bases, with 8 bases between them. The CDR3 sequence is CASSLAGRTNEKLFF. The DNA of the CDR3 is TGTGCCAGCAGCTTGGCGGGTCGCACTAATGAAAAACTGTTTTTT. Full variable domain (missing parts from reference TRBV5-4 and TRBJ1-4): ETGVTQSPTHLIKTRGQQVTLRCSSQSGHNTVSWYQQALGQGPQFIFQYYREEENGRGNFPPRFSGLQFPNYSSELNVNALELDDSALYLCASSLAGRTNEKLFFGSGTQLSVL.

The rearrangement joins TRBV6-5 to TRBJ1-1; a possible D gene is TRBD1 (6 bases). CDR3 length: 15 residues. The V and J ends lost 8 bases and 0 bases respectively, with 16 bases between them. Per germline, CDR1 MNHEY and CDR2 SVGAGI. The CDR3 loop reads CASSRGHLLNTEAFF. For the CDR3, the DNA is TGTGCCAGCTCAAGGGGACACTTATTGAACACTGAAGCTTTCTTT.

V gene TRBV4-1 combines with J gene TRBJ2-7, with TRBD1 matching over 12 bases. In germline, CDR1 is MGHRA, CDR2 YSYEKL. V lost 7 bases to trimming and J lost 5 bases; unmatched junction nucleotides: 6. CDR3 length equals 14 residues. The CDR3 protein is CASKVGQGADEQYF. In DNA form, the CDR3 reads TGCGCCAGCAAGGTGGGACAGGGGGCGGACGAGCAGTACTTC.

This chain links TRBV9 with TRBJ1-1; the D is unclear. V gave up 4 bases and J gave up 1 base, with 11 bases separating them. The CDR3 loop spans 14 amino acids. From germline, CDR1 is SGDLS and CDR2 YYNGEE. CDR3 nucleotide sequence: TGTGCCAGCAGCCCCCGTCCAGGGAACACTGAAGCTTTCTTT. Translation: CASSPRPGNTEAFF.